A selection of T cell receptor beta chains follows, all from one sample in a study of T cells after yellow fever vaccination. TCRdb reprocessed the 5' RACE reads with MiXCR, giving one entry per CDR3 protein. The sample includes tens of thousands of distinct CDR3 sequences, 10% of them seen just once. The sample was PBMCs, either bulk or a sorted T-cell subset (CD4+, CD8+, memory, or dextramer-sorted; not recorded which), taken approximately 16 days after the first yellow fever vaccination. The receptors come from a young man who received the YFV17D yellow fever vaccine. Both conserved end residues are trimmed from each CDR3. Fields, in order: CDR3 protein, D gene, V gene. The D gene is left open where the match is weak.

CDR3: SAWRQFEYT
D: .
V: TRBV29-1

CDR3: ASSSQGPSTDTQY
D: .
V: TRBV5-1

CDR3: ASSPVDRVVKNIQY
D: TRBD1
V: TRBV6-2/TRBV6-3

CDR3: ASSGTAQETQY
D: TRBD1
V: TRBV5-1

CDR3: ASSIWTSSTDTQY
D: .
V: TRBV5-6

CDR3: ASSLDRQGLLEKLF
D: TRBD1
V: TRBV5-1

CDR3: ASSSRDQRLNEQF
D: .
V: TRBV7-2

CDR3: ASSQVPPEAF
D: .
V: TRBV3-1

CDR3: ASSLAVGQGSGYT
D: TRBD1
V: TRBV5-1

CDR3: ASSPPGLQETQY
D: .
V: TRBV12-3/TRBV12-4

CDR3: ASSLLSVQETQY
D: .
V: TRBV5-1

CDR3: ASSLDGSDTQY
D: .
V: TRBV28

CDR3: SARNPTGILEKPQH
D: .
V: TRBV20-1

CDR3: ASSEVQSYNEQF
D: .
V: TRBV6-1

CDR3: ASSPSSTAWIGELF
D: .
V: TRBV18

CDR3: ASSLEPGLGTDTQY
D: TRBD2
V: TRBV11-3

CDR3: SARSLNNEQF
D: .
V: TRBV20-1

CDR3: ASSPNKGGFTDTQY
D: .
V: TRBV11-3

CDR3: ASSPETAGDNEQF
D: .
V: TRBV2

CDR3: ATSPLGIPYNEQF
D: .
V: TRBV12-5

CDR3: ASSLAGSGYGYT
D: .
V: TRBV12-3/TRBV12-4

CDR3: SASRLLPSTDTQY
D: .
V: TRBV20-1

CDR3: ASSYLIDTSNQPQH
D: .
V: TRBV6-5

CDR3: ASSYEVAGANEQF
D: TRBD2
V: TRBV6-2/TRBV6-3

CDR3: ASSQEIAGPRSTGELF
D: .
V: TRBV4-2

CDR3: ASGRGNEQF
D: TRBD1
V: TRBV6-2/TRBV6-3

CDR3: ASSQESSTVYEQY
D: .
V: TRBV4-3

CDR3: ASSLFPRGNYNEQF
D: .
V: TRBV5-1

CDR3: SARPGQGRLETQY
D: TRBD1
V: TRBV20-1

CDR3: ASSSTGSYGYT
D: .
V: TRBV12-3/TRBV12-4

CDR3: ASSLSIAGAGELF
D: TRBD2
V: TRBV5-1

CDR3: ASRPGTSGTDTQY
D: TRBD2
V: TRBV5-4

CDR3: ASSLAVGLGNTEAF
D: .
V: TRBV7-2

CDR3: ASSGYLGVTLH
D: .
V: TRBV6-2/TRBV6-3

CDR3: SAIGGAASTDTQY
D: TRBD2
V: TRBV20-1

CDR3: ASSFEGTEAF
D: .
V: TRBV5-1

CDR3: ASSLSQGGYGYT
D: TRBD1
V: TRBV5-1

CDR3: ASSPGLVYWQY
D: .
V: TRBV5-3

CDR3: ASSQDRDRYNEKLF
D: TRBD1
V: TRBV4-2

CDR3: ASSSPLRGTSGNTIY
D: .
V: TRBV6-5

CDR3: ASDPDRAQQAF
D: TRBD1
V: TRBV6-6

CDR3: ASSSSTSGKETQY
D: TRBD2
V: TRBV5-1

CDR3: ASSEIRGTGSHEQY
D: TRBD1
V: TRBV10-1

CDR3: ASSAFGILHNEQF
D: .
V: TRBV5-6

CDR3: ASSLQPGLGTDTQY
D: .
V: TRBV7-2

CDR3: ASSYSNMGGYGYT
D: .
V: TRBV6-5

CDR3: ASKGQGSTDTQY
D: TRBD1
V: TRBV5-1

CDR3: ASRQSETGNTIY
D: .
V: TRBV3-1

CDR3: SARDRRYSNQPQH
D: .
V: TRBV20-1

CDR3: ASSGGLADGELF
D: TRBD2
V: TRBV11-3

CDR3: ASSESSNTEAF
D: .
V: TRBV18